Listed below are T cell receptor beta chains from one sample, sequenced in a study of identical twins. A single record per CDR3 protein comes from TCRdb applying MiXCR to the 5' RACE reads. Of around 160,000 distinct CDR3 sequences listed, 3% to 4% are singletons. Sequencing was performed on memory T cells sorted from blood. The receptors were sampled from a man aged 18 to 29 in good health. Each CDR3 is given with its conserved first and last residue. A D gene is named only where the DNA matches it firmly. Only some rows state a clone size, as once, few, many or a class for expanded clones.

J | size | V | D | CDR3 | DNA
TRBJ2-5 | many | TRBV6-1 | NA | CASSGSADETQYF | TGTGCCAGCAGTGGGTCGGCGGATGAGACCCAGTACTTC
TRBJ1-1 | many | TRBV29-1 | TRBD1 | CSVEDLVAGGFYTEAFF | TGCAGCGTTGAAGATCTGGTAGCAGGGGGCTTTTACACTGAAGCTTTCTTT
TRBJ2-1 | many | TRBV5-1 | NA | CASNDGARLDYNEQFF | TGCGCCAGCAATGATGGTGCCCGACTAGATTACAATGAGCAGTTCTTC
TRBJ2-3 | many | TRBV7-2 | NA | CASSASGDTQYF | TGTGCCAGCAGCGCTTCTGGTGATACGCAGTATTTT
TRBJ2-1 | few | TRBV11-1 | TRBD2 | CASSFTDLGLAGDNEQFF | TGTGCCAGCAGCTTTACCGATCTCGGACTAGCGGGAGACAATGAGCAGTTCTTC
TRBJ2-1 | few | TRBV7-3 | TRBD2 | CASSPTLASSYNEQFF | TGTGCCAGCAGCCCGACACTAGCGAGCTCCTACAATGAGCAGTTCTTC
TRBJ1-5 | many | TRBV28 | TRBD1 | CASKDSSGQILNQPQHF | TGTGCCAGCAAAGACAGTTCGGGACAGATCCTCAATCAGCCCCAGCATTTT
TRBJ2-1 | many | TRBV11-1 | TRBD2 | CASSLRTSGRASNEQFF | TGTGCCAGCAGCCTCAGGACTAGCGGGCGGGCAAGCAATGAGCAGTTCTTC
TRBJ1-2 | many | TRBV24-1 | NA | CATSDLYKGDGYTF | TGTGCCACCAGTGATTTATACAAGGGCGATGGCTACACCTTC
TRBJ2-1 | NA | TRBV28 | NA | CASSRPGTSLSEQFF | TGTGCCAGCAGTCGTCCGGGAACCTCGTTAAGTGAGCAGTTCTTC
TRBJ2-3 | many | TRBV12-3/TRBV12-4 | NA | CASTQGGPDTQYF | TGTGCCAGCACCCAGGGGGGGCCAGATACGCAGTATTTT
TRBJ2-3 | many | TRBV20-1 | TRBD2 | CSAGLEGSDTQYF | TGCAGTGCCGGACTAGAGGGCTCAGATACGCAGTATTTT
TRBJ2-1 | many | TRBV6-5 | TRBD2 | CASSYSPTSGIYNEQFF | TGTGCCAGCAGTTACTCCCCCACTAGCGGGATATACAATGAGCAGTTCTTC
TRBJ2-7 | medium-sized | TRBV12-3/TRBV12-4 | NA | CASSLEGIRQYF | TGTGCCAGCAGTTTAGAAGGTATTCGGCAGTACTTC
TRBJ2-1 | NA | TRBV29-1 | NA | CSVEKATSSYNEQFF | TGCAGCGTTGAAAAGGCCACGAGCTCCTACAATGAGCAGTTCTTC
TRBJ2-3 | many | TRBV20-1 | NA | CSARDSQGGDTQYF | TGCAGTGCTCGGGACTCCCAGGGGGGAGATACGCAGTATTTT
TRBJ1-1 | many | TRBV7-9 | TRBD1 | CASSLEGQGGGTEAFF | TGTGCCAGCAGCTTAGAGGGACAGGGTGGGGGCACTGAAGCTTTCTTT
TRBJ2-2 | many | TRBV12-3/TRBV12-4 | NA | CATLSGGLTGELFF | TGTGCCACCCTTAGCGGAGGGCTCACCGGGGAGCTGTTTTTT
TRBJ2-1 | many | TRBV12-3/TRBV12-4 | TRBD2 | CASTQAGHYNEQFF | TGTGCCAGCACACAAGCGGGGCACTACAATGAGCAGTTCTTC
TRBJ2-7 | many | TRBV28 | TRBD1 | CASSLLGQLTYEQYF | TGTGCCAGCAGTTTATTGGGACAGCTTACCTACGAGCAGTACTTC
TRBJ2-1 | many | TRBV14 | NA | CASSGVANEQFF | TGTGCCAGCAGCGGAGTAGCCAATGAGCAGTTCTTC
TRBJ2-3 | NA | TRBV10-2 | TRBD2 | CASRRTSGRTDTQYF | TGCGCCAGCAGACGGACTAGCGGGAGAACAGATACGCAGTATTTT
TRBJ2-2 | many | TRBV7-2 | TRBD2 | CASSSGLAGVTGELFF | TGTGCCAGCAGCTCGGGACTAGCGGGGGTCACCGGGGAGCTGTTTTTT
TRBJ2-5 | many | TRBV7-9 | NA | CASSLAIWGQETQYF | TGTGCCAGCAGCTTAGCGATCTGGGGCCAAGAGACCCAGTACTTC
TRBJ2-7 | few | TRBV23-1 | TRBD1 | CASSQSLRAGTGFNEQYF | TGCGCCAGCAGTCAATCTCTACGAGCCGGGACAGGGTTCAACGAGCAGTACTTC
TRBJ2-4 | many | TRBV18 | TRBD1 | CASSPPTGGQNIQYF | TGTGCCAGCTCACCCCCGACAGGGGGCCAAAACATTCAGTACTTC
TRBJ2-1 | many | TRBV5-1 | TRBD2 | CASSYQLAGGPWEQFF | TGCGCCAGCAGCTACCAACTAGCGGGAGGGCCCTGGGAGCAGTTCTTC
TRBJ2-1 | many | TRBV7-8 | NA | CASSLYPGPYNEQFF | TGTGCCAGCAGCCTATATCCGGGACCCTACAATGAGCAGTTCTTC
TRBJ1-2 | few | TRBV30 | NA | CAWSVNGPSAGYTF | TGTGCCTGGAGTGTAAACGGGCCCTCGGCTGGCTACACCTTC
TRBJ2-3 | many | TRBV6-1 | TRBD2 | CASREGLAGVDTQYF | TGTGCCAGCAGAGAAGGACTAGCGGGAGTTGATACGCAGTATTTT
TRBJ2-3 | many | TRBV27 | NA | CASSLSRSGPVYRTDTQYF | TGTGCCAGCAGTTTATCGAGATCGGGGCCAGTCTATCGCACAGATACGCAGTATTTT
TRBJ2-3 | many | TRBV11-1 | TRBD2 | CASSISGSAADTQYF | TGTGCCAGCAGTATTAGCGGGTCTGCAGCAGATACGCAGTATTTT
TRBJ2-3 | many | TRBV7-9 | TRBD2 | CASSLTGLGTDTQYF | TGTGCCAGCAGCTTAACGGGACTAGGGACAGATACGCAGTATTTT
TRBJ2-7 | many | TRBV5-1 | NA | CASSTPDIYEQYF | TGCGCCAGCAGCACCCCCGACATTTACGAGCAGTACTTC
TRBJ2-5 | many | TRBV24-1 | NA | CATSGYGLETQYF | TGTGCCACCAGTGGCTACGGGCTGGAGACCCAGTACTTC
TRBJ1-2 | many | TRBV4-1 | TRBD1 | CASSNLQGAPTLGGYTF | TGCGCCAGCAGCAACCTACAGGGGGCGCCCACTCTGGGTGGCTACACCTTC
TRBJ2-1 | few | TRBV6-2/TRBV6-3 | NA | CASDQGRGQFSSSYNEQFF | TGTGCCAGCGACCAAGGAAGAGGACAGTTTTCAAGCTCCTACAATGAGCAGTTCTTC
TRBJ2-3 | many | TRBV5-1 | TRBD2 | CASSLGRTSGSRGATDTQYF | TGCGCCAGCAGCTTGGGACGGACTAGCGGGAGTCGGGGGGCCACAGATACGCAGTATTTT
TRBJ1-2 | many | TRBV19 | NA | CASSLGRGDHVGYTF | TGTGCCAGTAGTCTCGGGCGAGGGGACCACGTTGGCTACACCTTC
TRBJ1-2 | many | TRBV29-1 | NA | CSVELNTYYGYTF | TGCAGCGTTGAATTGAATACATACTATGGCTACACCTTC
TRBJ1-2 | few | TRBV6-5 | TRBD1 | CASSYSVQGDYGYTF | TGTGCCAGCAGTTACTCGGTACAGGGGGACTATGGCTACACCTTC
TRBJ2-3 | many | TRBV4-2 | NA | CASSQEVLWTDTQYF | TGTGCCAGCAGCCAAGAAGTGTTATGGACAGATACGCAGTATTTT
TRBJ1-2 | few | TRBV3-1 | TRBD1 | CASRDRGGNYGYTF | TGTGCCAGCAGAGACAGGGGGGGTAACTATGGCTACACCTTC
TRBJ2-1 | many | TRBV20-1 | TRBD2 | CSATRESFPLSSYNEQFF | TGCAGTGCTACGCGGGAGAGTTTCCCTTTGAGCTCCTACAATGAGCAGTTCTTC
TRBJ2-5 | many | TRBV5-1 | NA | CASSLEGSPPETQYF | TGCGCCAGCAGCTTGGAGGGCTCACCGCCCGAGACCCAGTACTTC
TRBJ2-6 | many | TRBV19 | NA | CASSIPGAGANVLTF | TGTGCCAGTAGTATTCCAGGAGCTGGGGCCAACGTCCTGACTTTC
TRBJ2-7 | many | TRBV6-2/TRBV6-3 | TRBD2 | CASPYLSSGSSYEQYF | TGTGCCAGTCCCTACCTCTCTAGCGGTTCTTCCTACGAGCAGTACTTC
TRBJ2-1 | many | TRBV20-1 | NA | CSATTLPSYNEQFF | TGCAGTGCCACAACTCTACCTTCCTACAATGAGCAGTTCTTC
TRBJ1-2 | many | TRBV5-1 | TRBD1 | CASSLGRDRVDPANYGYTF | TGCGCCAGCAGCCTTGGTAGAGACAGGGTCGATCCAGCTAACTATGGCTACACCTTC
TRBJ2-3 | many | TRBV7-9 | NA | CASSLNPHGTDTQYF | TGTGCCAGCAGCTTAAACCCTCATGGCACAGATACGCAGTATTTT
TRBJ2-1 | many | TRBV27 | NA | CASSLYPTDNEQFF | TGTGCCAGCAGTTTATACCCCACGGACAATGAGCAGTTCTTC